This TCR beta chain is drawn from a study of blood T cells in healthy people across ages. Study findings and constraints: Diversity was higher, and naive CD4+ cells more numerous, in long-lived donors than in aged donors.

CDR1 is MDHEN, CDR2 SYDVKM, per germline. The CDR3 contains 19 residues. Trimming shortened V by 3 bases and J by 6 bases, and 27 bases separated the two germline ends. The use of a sample-barcoded 5' primer and a J-beta primer mix characterized a second PCR of roughly 6 to 11 cycles. TCRdb reprocessed the 5' RACE reads via MiXCR and lists one record per CDR3 protein. The table records 600,000 to 650,000 distinct CDR3 sequences, roughly 50% of them present only once. Concerning this clonotype: The antigen is unknown.

The sequenced material came from blood. The receptor comes from a man between 60 and 75 years old in good health. This chain links TRBV28 with TRBJ2-1, with D maybe TRBD1 (5 bases). The CDR3 region is CASSFRPGRGLSASNEQFF. The DNA of the CDR3 is TGTGCCAGCAGTTTCCGACCTGGTAGGGGTTTGTCGGCGTCCAATGAGCAGTTCTTC.